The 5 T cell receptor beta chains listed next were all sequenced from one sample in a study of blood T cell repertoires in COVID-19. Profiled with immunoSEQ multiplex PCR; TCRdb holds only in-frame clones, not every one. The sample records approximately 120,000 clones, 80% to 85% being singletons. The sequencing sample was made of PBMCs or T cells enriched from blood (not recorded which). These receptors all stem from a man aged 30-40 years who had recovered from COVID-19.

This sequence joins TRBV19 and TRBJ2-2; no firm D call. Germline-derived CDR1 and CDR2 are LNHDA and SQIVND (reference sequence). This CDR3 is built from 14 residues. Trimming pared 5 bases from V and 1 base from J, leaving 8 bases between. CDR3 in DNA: TGTGCCAGTAGTGTAAAACAGAACACCGGGGAGCTGTTTTTT. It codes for CASSVKQNTGELFF.

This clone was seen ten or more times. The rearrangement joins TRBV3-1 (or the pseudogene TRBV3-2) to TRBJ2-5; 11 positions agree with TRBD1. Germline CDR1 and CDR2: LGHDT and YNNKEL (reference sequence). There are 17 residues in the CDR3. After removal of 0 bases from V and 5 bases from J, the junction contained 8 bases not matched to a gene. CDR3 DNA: TGTGCCAGCAGCCAAGATGGAGGACAGGGGGCGTGGGAGACCCAGTACTTC. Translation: CASSQDGGQGAWETQYF.

The CDR3 region has the DNA TGTGCCAGCAGCCAAAGGGAGTTTGGACTAGCGGGATGGGGCTCCTACAATGAGCAGTTCTTC. This codes for CASSQREFGLAGWGSYNEQFF. This sequence joins TRBV14 and TRBJ2-1, with 12 bases fitting TRBD2. Germline CDR1 and CDR2: SGHDN and FVKESK. Trimming at V came to 2 bases and at J to 0 bases, leaving 14 bases not matched to a gene. This CDR3 is 21 amino acids long.

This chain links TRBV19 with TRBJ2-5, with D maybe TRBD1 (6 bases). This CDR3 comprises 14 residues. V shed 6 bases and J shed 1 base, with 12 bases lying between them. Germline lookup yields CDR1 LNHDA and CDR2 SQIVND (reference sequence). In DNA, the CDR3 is TGTGCCAGTAGCTCGGGACACCTCCAAGAGACCCAGTACTTC. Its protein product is CASSSGHLQETQYF.

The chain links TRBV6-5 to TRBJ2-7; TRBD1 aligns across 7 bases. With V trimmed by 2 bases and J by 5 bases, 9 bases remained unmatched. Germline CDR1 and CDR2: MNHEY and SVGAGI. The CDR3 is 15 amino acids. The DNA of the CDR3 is TGTGCCAGCAGTTACGGGCTGGAAAGGGGGCACGAGCAGTACTTC. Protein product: CASSYGLERGHEQYF.